This record covers a single T cell receptor (beta chain). Stable hyperthyroidism: no ophthalmopathy progression over 18 months of follow-up. The data originate from a study of T cells in Graves' hyperthyroidism and ophthalmopathy. Trimming stripped 1 base from V and 5 bases from J, with 9 bases between. Looked up from germline, CDR1 is SGHRS and CDR2 is YFSETQ. This CDR3 is 13 amino acids long. It was RNA transcripts that yielded the amplified TCR beta CDR3 regions. The TCR CDR3 first-round RT-PCR relied on the HTBI primer set. One entry per CDR3 protein results from TCRdb running MiXCR on the multiplex PCR reads. The sample lists some 560,000 distinct CDR3 sequences, 15% to 18% occurring once.

The sequencing input was blood. The chain combines TRBV5-1 with TRBJ2-5; D uncertain. This TCR came from a woman aged 25 to 39 with Graves' hyperthyroidism. The CDR3 spells CASSLQERETQYF. The CDR3 region has the DNA TGCGCCAGCAGCTTGCAGGAACGGGAGACCCAGTACTTC. Supplemented by reference TRBV5-1 and TRBJ2-5, the full variable domain reads KAGVTQTPRYLIKTRGQQVTLSCSPISGHRSVSWYQQTPGQGLQFLFEYFSETQRNKGNFPGRFSGRQFSNSRSEMNVSTLELGDSALYLCASSLQERETQYFGPGTRLLVL.